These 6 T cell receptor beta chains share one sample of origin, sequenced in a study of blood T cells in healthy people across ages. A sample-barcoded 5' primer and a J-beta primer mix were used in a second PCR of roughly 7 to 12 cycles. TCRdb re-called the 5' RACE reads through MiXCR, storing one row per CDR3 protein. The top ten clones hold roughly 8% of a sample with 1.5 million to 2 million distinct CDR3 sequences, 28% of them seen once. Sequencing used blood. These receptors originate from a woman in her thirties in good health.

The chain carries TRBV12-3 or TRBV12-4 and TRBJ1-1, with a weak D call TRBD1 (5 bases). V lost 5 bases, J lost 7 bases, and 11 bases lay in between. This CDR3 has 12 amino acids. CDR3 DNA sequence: TGTGCCAGCAGTCACCTGGGGGGTGAAGCTTTCTTT. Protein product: CASSHLGGEAFF.

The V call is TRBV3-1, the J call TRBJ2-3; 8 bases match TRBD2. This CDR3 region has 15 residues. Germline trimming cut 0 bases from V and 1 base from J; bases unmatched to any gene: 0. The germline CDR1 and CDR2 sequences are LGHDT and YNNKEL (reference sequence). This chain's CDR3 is CASSQEREGTDTQYF. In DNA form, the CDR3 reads TGTGCCAGCAGCCAAGAGCGGGAGGGCACAGATACGCAGTATTTT.

CDR3 nucleotides: TGCAGTGCTAGTCGTGGGGCGGACACCGGGGAGCTGTTTTTT. Translation gives CSASRGADTGELFF. The chain uses TRBV20-1 and TRBJ2-2; D perhaps matches TRBD1 (5 bases). CDR1 and CDR2 from the germline V gene are DFQATT and SNEGSKA (reference sequence). Trimming removed 3 bases from V and 3 bases from J, with 11 bases in between. The CDR3 sequence is 14 residues long.

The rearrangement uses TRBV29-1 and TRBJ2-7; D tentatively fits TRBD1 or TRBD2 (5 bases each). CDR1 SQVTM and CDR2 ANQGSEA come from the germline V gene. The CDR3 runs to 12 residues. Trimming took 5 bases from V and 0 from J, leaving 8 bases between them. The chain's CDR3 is CSVLGDSYEQYF. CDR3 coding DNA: TGCAGCGTTTTGGGGGACTCCTACGAGCAGTACTTC.

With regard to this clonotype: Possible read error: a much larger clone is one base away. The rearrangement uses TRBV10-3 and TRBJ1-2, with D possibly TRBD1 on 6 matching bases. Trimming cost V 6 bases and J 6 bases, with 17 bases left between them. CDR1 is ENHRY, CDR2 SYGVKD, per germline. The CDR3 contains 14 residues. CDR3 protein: CAIREPYRGDGYTF. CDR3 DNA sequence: TGTGCCATCAGGGAGCCGTATAGGGGGGATGGCTACACCTTC.

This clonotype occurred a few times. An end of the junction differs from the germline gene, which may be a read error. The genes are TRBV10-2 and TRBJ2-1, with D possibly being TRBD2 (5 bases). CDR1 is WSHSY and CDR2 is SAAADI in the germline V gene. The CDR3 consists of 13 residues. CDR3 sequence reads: CASSETGYSEQFF. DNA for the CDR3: TGCGCCAGCAGTGAGACGGGATACAGTGAGCAGTTCTTC.